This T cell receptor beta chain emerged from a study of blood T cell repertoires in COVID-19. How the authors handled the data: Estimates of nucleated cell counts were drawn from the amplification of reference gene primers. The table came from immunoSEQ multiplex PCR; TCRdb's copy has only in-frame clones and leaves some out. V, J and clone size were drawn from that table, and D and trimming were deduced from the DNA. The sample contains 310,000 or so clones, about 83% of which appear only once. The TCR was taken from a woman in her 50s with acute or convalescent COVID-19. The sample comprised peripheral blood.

CDR3: CASSPQTGSGSYEQYF. Written as DNA, the CDR3 is TGTGCCAGCAGCCCACAAACGGGATCAGGCTCCTACGAGCAGTACTTC. This chain connects TRBV7-2 to TRBJ2-7, with D tentatively TRBD2 (5 bases). Per the germline V gene, CDR1 is SGHTA and CDR2 is FQGNSA. The CDR3 loop spans 16 amino acids. Trimming cost V 5 bases and J 0 bases, with 17 bases left between them. Based on the CDR3 plus reference TRBV7-2 and TRBJ2-7, the full variable domain is GAGVSQSPSNKVTEKGKDVELRCDPISGHTALYWYRQSLGQGLEFLIYFQGNSAPDKSGLPSDRFSAERTGGSVSTLTIQRTQQEDSAVYLCASSPQTGSGSYEQYFGPGTRLTVT.